One T cell receptor (beta chain) is described in this entry. The CDR3 spans 15 residues. Trimming cost V 3 bases and J 0 bases; bases outside gene matches: 2. CDR1 and CDR2 (germline): LNHNV, YYDKDF (reference sequence). Every bit of the isolated RNA underwent reverse transcription, so sequencing read expressed TCRB transcripts. Method: immunoSEQ multiplex PCR; TCRdb's copy keeps in-frame clones and lacks some. The sample has approximately 300,000 clones, more than 9.5% seen once. There was one heparinised blood draw per donor, averaging approximately 120 mL. This entry comes from a study of beta chain features in type 1 diabetes.

This chain joins TRBV15 and TRBJ2-4; 7 positions match TRBD1. Sequencing was performed on naive CD4+ T cells from blood. This TCR came from a woman in her twenties or thirties in good health. The CDR3, as DNA: TGTGCCACCAGCAGTGACAGGGAAGCCAAAAACATTCAGTACTTC. Protein: CATSSDREAKNIQYF.